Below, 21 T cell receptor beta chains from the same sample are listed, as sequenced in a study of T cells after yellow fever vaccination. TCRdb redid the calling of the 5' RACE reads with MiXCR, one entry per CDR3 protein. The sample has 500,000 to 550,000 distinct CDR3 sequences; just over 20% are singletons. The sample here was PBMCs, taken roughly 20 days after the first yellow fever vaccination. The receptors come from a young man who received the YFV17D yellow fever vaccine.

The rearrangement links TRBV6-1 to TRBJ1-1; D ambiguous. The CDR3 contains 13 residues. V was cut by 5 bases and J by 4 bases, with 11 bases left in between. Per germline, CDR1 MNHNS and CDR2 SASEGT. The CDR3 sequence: CASSPYFGTEAFF. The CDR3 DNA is TGTGCCAGCAGTCCTTATTTCGGCACTGAAGCTTTCTTT.

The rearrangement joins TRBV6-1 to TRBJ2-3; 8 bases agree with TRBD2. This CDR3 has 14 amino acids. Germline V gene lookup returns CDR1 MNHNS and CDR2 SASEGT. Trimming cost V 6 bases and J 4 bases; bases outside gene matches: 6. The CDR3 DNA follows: TGTGCCAGCAGCGACACGCGGGGGGCAGATACGCAGTATTTT. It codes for CASSDTRGADTQYF.

This CDR3 reads CASSMMGGVEKLFF. CDR3 sequence (DNA): TGTGCCAGTAGTATGATGGGGGGTGTTGAAAAACTGTTTTTT. The genes are TRBV19 and TRBJ1-4, with D perhaps matching TRBD1 (5 bases). Per the germline V gene, CDR1 is LNHDA and CDR2 is SQIVND (reference sequence). V gave up 3 bases and J gave up 7 bases, with 12 bases separating them. The CDR3 spans 14 residues.

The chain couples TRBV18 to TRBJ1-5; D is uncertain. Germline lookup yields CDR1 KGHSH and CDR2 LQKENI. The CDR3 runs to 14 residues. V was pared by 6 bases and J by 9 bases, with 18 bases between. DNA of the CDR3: TGTGCCAGCTCGCAAGGGCCGGCGGATCGGCCCCAGCATTTT. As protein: CASSQGPADRPQHF.

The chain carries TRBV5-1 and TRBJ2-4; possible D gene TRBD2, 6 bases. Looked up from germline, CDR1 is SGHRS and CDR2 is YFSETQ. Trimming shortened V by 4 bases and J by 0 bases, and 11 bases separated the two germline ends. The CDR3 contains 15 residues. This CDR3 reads CASSATGLAKNIQYF. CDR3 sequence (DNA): TGCGCCAGCAGCGCTACGGGACTAGCCAAAAACATTCAGTACTTC.

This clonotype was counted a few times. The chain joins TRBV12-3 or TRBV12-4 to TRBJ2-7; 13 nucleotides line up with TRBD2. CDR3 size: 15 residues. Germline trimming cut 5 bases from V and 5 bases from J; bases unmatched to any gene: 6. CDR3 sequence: CASSPTSGGINEQYF. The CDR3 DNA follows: TGTGCCAGCAGTCCGACTAGCGGGGGGATAAACGAGCAGTACTTC.

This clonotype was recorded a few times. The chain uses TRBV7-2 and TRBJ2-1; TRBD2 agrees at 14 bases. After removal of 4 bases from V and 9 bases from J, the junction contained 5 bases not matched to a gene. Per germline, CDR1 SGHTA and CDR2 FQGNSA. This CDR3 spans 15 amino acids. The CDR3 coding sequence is TGTGCCAGCAGCTACGTGACTAGCGGGGGGGTTGAGCAGTTCTTC. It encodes CASSYVTSGGVEQFF.

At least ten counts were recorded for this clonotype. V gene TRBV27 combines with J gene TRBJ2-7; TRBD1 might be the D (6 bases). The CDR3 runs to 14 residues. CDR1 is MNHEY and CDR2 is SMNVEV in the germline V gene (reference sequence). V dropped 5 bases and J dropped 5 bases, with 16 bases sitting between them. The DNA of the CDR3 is TGTGCCAGCAGTATGCAGGGGCGTTTCAACGAGCAGTACTTC. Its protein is CASSMQGRFNEQYF.

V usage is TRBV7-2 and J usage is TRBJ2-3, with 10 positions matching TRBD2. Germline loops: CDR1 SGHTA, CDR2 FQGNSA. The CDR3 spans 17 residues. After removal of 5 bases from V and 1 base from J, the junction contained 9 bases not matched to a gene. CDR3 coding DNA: TGTGCCAGCAGCCAGAGGATAGCGGGGGGCCGCACAGATACGCAGTATTTT. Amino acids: CASSQRIAGGRTDTQYF.

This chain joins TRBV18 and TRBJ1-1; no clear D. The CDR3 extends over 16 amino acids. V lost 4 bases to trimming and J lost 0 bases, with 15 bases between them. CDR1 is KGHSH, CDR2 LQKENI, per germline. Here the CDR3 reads CASSQSGGHLNTEAFF. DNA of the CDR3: TGTGCCAGCTCACAGTCGGGAGGGCACTTGAACACTGAAGCTTTCTTT.

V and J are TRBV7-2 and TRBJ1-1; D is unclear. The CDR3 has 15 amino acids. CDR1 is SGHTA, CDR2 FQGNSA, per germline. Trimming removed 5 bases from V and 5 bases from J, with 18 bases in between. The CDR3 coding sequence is TGTGCCAGCAGCCTTGGTGCGTCGGGCGGAACTGAAGCTTTCTTT. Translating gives CASSLGASGGTEAFF. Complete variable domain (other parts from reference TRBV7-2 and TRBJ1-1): GAGVSQSPSNKVTEKGKDVELRCDPISGHTALYWYRQSLGQGLEFLIYFQGNSAPDKSGLPSDRFSAERTGGSVSTLTIQRTQQEDSAVYLCASSLGASGGTEAFFGQGTRLTVV.

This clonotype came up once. CDR3 bases: TGTGCCAGCAGCCAAGTCTACGGAGAGACGTTCGCTTACTATGGCTACACCTTC. Its protein product is CASSQVYGETFAYYGYTF. The chain employs TRBV14 and TRBJ1-2; no definite D call. The germline V gene has CDR1 SGHDN and CDR2 FVKESK. V gave up 1 base and J gave up 3 bases, with 21 bases separating them. The CDR3 extends over 18 amino acids.

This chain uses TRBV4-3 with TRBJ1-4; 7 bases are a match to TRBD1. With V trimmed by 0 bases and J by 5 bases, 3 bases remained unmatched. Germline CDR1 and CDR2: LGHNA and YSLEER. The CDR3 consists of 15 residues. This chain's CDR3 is CASSQEHRGNEKLFF. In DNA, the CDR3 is TGCGCCAGCAGCCAAGAACACAGGGGCAATGAAAAACTGTTTTTT.

The DNA of the CDR3 is TGTGCCAGCAGCACCTTGGGACGCCGGACAGATACGCAGTATTTT. Its protein is CASSTLGRRTDTQYF. This chain links TRBV9 with TRBJ2-3; D is possibly TRBD1 or TRBD2 (5 bases each). CDR1 is SGDLS, CDR2 YYNGEE, per germline. V was shortened by 4 bases and J by 3 bases, with 15 bases between the two germline ends. The length of the CDR3 is 15 residues.

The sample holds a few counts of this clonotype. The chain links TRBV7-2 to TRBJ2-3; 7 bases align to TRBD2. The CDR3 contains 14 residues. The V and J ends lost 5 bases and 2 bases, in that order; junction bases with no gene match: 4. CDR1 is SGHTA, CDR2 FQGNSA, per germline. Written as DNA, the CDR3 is TGTGCCAGCAGCATAAGCGGGGCCACAGATACGCAGTATTTT. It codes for CASSISGATDTQYF.

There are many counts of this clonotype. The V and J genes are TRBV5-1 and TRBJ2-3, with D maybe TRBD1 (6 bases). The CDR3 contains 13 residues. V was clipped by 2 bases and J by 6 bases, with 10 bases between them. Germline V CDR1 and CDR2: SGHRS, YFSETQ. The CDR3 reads CASSFWGRDTQYF. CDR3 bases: TGCGCCAGCAGCTTCTGGGGGCGGGATACGCAGTATTTT. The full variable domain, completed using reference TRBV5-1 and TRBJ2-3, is KAGVTQTPRYLIKTRGQQVTLSCSPISGHRSVSWYQQTPGQGLQFLFEYFSETQRNKGNFPGRFSGRQFSNSRSEMNVSTLELGDSALYLCASSFWGRDTQYFGPGTRLTVL.

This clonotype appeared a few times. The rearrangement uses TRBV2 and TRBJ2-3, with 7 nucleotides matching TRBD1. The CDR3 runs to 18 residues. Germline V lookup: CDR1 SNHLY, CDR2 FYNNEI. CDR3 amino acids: CTFRQEEVGTASTDTQYF. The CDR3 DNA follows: TGTACCTTCAGACAGGAAGAGGTCGGGACAGCTAGCACAGATACGCAGTATTTT.

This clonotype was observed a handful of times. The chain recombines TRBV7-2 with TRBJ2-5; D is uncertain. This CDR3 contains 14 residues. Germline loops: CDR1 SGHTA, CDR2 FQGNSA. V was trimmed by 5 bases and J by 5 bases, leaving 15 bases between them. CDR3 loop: CASSGVRVAETQYF. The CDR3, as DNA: TGTGCCAGCAGCGGAGTCCGCGTCGCGGAGACCCAGTACTTC.

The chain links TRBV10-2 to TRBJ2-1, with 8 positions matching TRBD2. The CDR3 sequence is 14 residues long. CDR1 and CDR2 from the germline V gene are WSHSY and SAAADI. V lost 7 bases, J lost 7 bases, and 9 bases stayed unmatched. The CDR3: CASTRGGPKNEQFF. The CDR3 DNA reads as TGCGCCAGCACCCGGGGGGGGCCAAAGAATGAGCAGTTCTTC.

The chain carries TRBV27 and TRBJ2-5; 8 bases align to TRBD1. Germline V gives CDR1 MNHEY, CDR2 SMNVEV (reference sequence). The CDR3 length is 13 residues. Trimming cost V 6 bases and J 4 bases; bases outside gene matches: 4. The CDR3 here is CASSGRGRETQYF. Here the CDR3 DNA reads TGTGCCAGCAGCGGCAGGGGGCGAGAGACCCAGTACTTC.

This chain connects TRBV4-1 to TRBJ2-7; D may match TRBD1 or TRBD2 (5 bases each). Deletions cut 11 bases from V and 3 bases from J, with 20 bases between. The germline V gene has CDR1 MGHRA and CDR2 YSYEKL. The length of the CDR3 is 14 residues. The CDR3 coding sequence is TGCGCCGTCAGGGACGACCAAGGGGTCTACGAGCAGTACGTC. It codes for CAVRDDQGVYEQYV.